This T cell receptor beta chain was captured in a study of cytomegalovirus exposure and HLA in healthy donors. In this sample, this clone turned up once. Its antigen is undetermined. When sampled, the donors appeared nominally healthy, though they likely had unrecorded immune exposures. Germline CDR1 and CDR2: MNHEY and SVGAGI. Trimming took off 6 bases at V and 5 bases at J, with 19 bases between the two ends. The CDR3 has 15 residues. Study results and limitations: A later analysis reportedly identified an Asian-associated ancestry cluster as carrying fewer N-insertions than the roughly 720-donor mean. Usually a TCR sequence was rare, but some public TCRs were found in many donors.

The PCR ran on 60 Vbeta and 13 Jbeta primers. The repertoire was sequenced with immunoSEQ multiplex PCR; TCRdb's copy has only in-frame clones and lacks some. The sample has 90,000 to 150,000 clones, roughly four fifths seen once. Sequenced sample: PBMCs. The chain has TRBV6-5 and TRBJ1-2; possible D gene TRBD1, 5 bases. The clonotype comes from a woman aged 25 to 39 in good health and CMV-seropositive. As DNA, the CDR3 is TGTGCCAGCAGCTATGGGGCGACATCAACTTATGGCTACACCTTC. Translation gives CASSYGATSTYGYTF.